The source of this T cell receptor (beta chain) is a study of cytomegalovirus exposure and HLA in healthy donors. Study observations and caveats: The study designated roughly 160 TCR beta chains cytomegalovirus-associated.

Of note for this clone: Its antigen is unknown.

The primer mix had 60 Vbeta and 13 Jbeta primers. Per the study methods: Unique TCR beta chains numbered around 75 million in a later analysis, with about 9.9 million shared. TCRdb's copy holds only in-frame clones and misses some; the assay was immunoSEQ multiplex PCR. The V and J calls and clone size were taken over from that table, and D and trimming were inferred from the DNA. The top ten clones hold around 2% of a sample with over 75,000 clones, less than 70% of them seen once. CDR1 SGHTA and CDR2 FQGTGA come from the germline V gene. V was trimmed by 8 bases and J by 7 bases, leaving 6 bases between them. The CDR3 covers 11 residues.

Sequenced material: PBMCs. The TCR was taken from a human donor in good health. The rearrangement joins TRBV7-3 to TRBJ2-6; D remains unclear. This chain's CDR3 is CASGSANVLTF. The CDR3 nucleotides are TGTGCCAGCGGTAGTGCCAACGTCCTGACTTTC.